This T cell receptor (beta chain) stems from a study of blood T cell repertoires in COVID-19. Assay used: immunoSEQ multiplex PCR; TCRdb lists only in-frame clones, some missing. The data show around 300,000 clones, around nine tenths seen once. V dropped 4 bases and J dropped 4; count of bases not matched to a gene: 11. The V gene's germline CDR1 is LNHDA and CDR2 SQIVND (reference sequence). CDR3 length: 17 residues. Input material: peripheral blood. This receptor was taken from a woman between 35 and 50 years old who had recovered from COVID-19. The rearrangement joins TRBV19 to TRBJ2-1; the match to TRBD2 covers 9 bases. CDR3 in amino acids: CASSTQAAGGLYNEQFF. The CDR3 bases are TGTGCCAGTAGTACCCAAGCAGCGGGAGGATTATACAATGAGCAGTTCTTC.